A single sample is the source of the 7 T cell receptor beta chains below, sequenced in a study of shared clonotypes between healthy human individuals. Clones were read by immunoSEQ multiplex PCR, and TCRdb kept only the in-frame ones, dropping some. In the table there are approximately 1.4 million clones, 95% to 99% of which are singletons. Sequenced material: naive CD4+ T cells sorted from blood. Specified subset: CD45RA+ positively selected. These receptors all stem from a man under 40 in good health.

A word on this clone: Within the sample, other DNA sequences also encode this same CDR3. The chain uses TRBV10-3 and TRBJ2-7, with 10 bases that match TRBD2. CDR3 length: 12 residues. V was pared by 8 bases and J by 3 bases, with 1 base of the junction left unmatched. Germline loops: CDR1 ENHRY, CDR2 SYGVKD. The CDR3 spells CAIWTSGYEQYF. Written as DNA, the CDR3 is TGTGCCATCTGGACTAGCGGCTACGAGCAGTACTTC.

This rearrangement joins TRBV6-6 to TRBJ2-1; 7 nucleotides line up with TRBD2. Unmatched junction bases numbered 9, after V lost 5 bases and J lost 5 bases. The CDR3 totals 15 residues. The germline gives CDR1 MNHNY, CDR2 SVGAGI (reference sequence). The CDR3 coding sequence is TGTGCCAGCAGTAACCTCCGCCTAGCGGACAATGAGCAGTTCTTC. Translating gives CASSNLRLADNEQFF.

The rearrangement joins TRBV11-2 to TRBJ2-1; 10 bases fit TRBD2. This CDR3 is 15 amino acids long. From germline, CDR1 is SGHAT and CDR2 FQNNGV. V lost 5 bases and J lost 3; bases outside the gene matches: 4. The CDR3 here is CASSPSGRVYNEQFF. As DNA, the CDR3 is TGTGCCAGCAGCCCAAGCGGGAGGGTCTACAATGAGCAGTTCTTC.

The chain carries TRBV29-1 and TRBJ1-1; D is ambiguous. Trimming stripped 3 bases from V and 10 bases from J, with 9 bases between. Germline CDR1 and CDR2: SQVTM and ANQGSEA. This CDR3 region has 10 residues. The CDR3 DNA is TGCAGCGTTGAGAATATTATAGCTTTCTTT. Translated: CSVENIIAFF.

V gene TRBV19 combines with J gene TRBJ2-3; possibly TRBD2 for D (5 bases). This CDR3 has 13 amino acids. V was pared by 1 base and J by 4 bases, with 6 bases between. Germline CDR1 LNHDA, CDR2 SQIVND (reference sequence). CDR3 bases: TGTGCCAGTAGTATAGCAGCGGCAGATACGCAGTATTTT. Translation: CASSIAAADTQYF. The full variable domain, its missing parts supplied by reference TRBV19 and TRBJ2-3, is DGGITQSPKYLFRKEGQNVTLSCEQNLNHDAMYWYRQDPGQGLRLIYYSQIVNDFQKGDIAEGYSVSREKKESFPLTVTSAQKNPTAFYLCASSIAAADTQYFGPGTRLTVL.

J is TRBJ2-3 and V is TRBV14, with no clear D. Germline V lookup: CDR1 SGHDN, CDR2 FVKESK. The CDR3 runs to 13 residues. V was cut by 0 bases and J by 5 bases, with 6 bases left in between. The CDR3 DNA is TGTGCCAGCAGCCAAGATTTTATAGATACGCAGTATTTT. Translated, it gives CASSQDFIDTQYF.

The genes are TRBV7-6 and TRBJ2-1; D is possibly TRBD2 (5 bases). The germline gives CDR1 SGHVS, CDR2 FNYEAQ. The CDR3 totals 17 residues. The germline V and J ends were trimmed by 2 bases and 1 base, with 15 bases remaining between them. The CDR3: CASSLNSRAASYNEQFF. The CDR3 region has the DNA TGTGCCAGCAGCTTAAACTCGAGGGCCGCGTCCTACAATGAGCAGTTCTTC.